This T cell receptor beta chain was sequenced for a study of T cell changes during pregnancy in multiple sclerosis (dated by TCRdb to about 2019). For context, the study as a whole: Changes in the T cell repertoire over the course of pregnancy were examined in this study in women with multiple sclerosis.

V loses 4 bases of germline sequence and J loses 0 bases, and the interval between the two ends is 10 bases. From its cysteine to its phenylalanine, the CDR3 spans 14 amino acids. Only the CDR3 portion is preserved as DNA: 42 bases, with reading frame beginning at the first base. The germline V gene provides CDR1 SGHRS and CDR2 YFSETQ. Libraries were prepared through the immunoSEQ multiplex PCR assay. The immuneACCESS repertoire file appears here via TCRdb, limited to in-frame rearrangements. These files lack a portion of the clones; in checked studies, under half of the deficit traces to unresolved V genes, and the cause of the others is not known. For this sample the table gives about 120,000 clones, of which around 93% were detected only once. Approximately 6.3% of the sample belongs to the ten largest clones. As to this clone: Its antigen specificity is not known. Qualities for individual bases were not recorded, and no much larger clone is one base off.

The sequencing used peripheral blood, collected before pregnancy. Rearrangement joined TRBV5-1 to TRBJ1-1; a tentative D match to TRBD1 spans 6 bases. The sequence was collected from a female donor with multiple sclerosis, enrolled in a pregnancy study. The CDR3 protein: CASSDRMLNTEAFF. The DNA is as follows: TGCGCCAGCAGCGACAGGATGTTGAACACTGAAGCTTTCTTT.